The 13 T cell receptor beta chains reported below all come from one sample, sequenced in a study of monozygotic twins with inflammatory bowel disease. After re-calling the 5' RACE reads, TCRdb lists one entry per CDR3 protein, DNA absent. This repertoire includes approximately 420,000 distinct CDR3 sequences. What was sequenced was blood. Receptors originate from a human donor with ulcerative colitis or Crohn's disease, or a healthy co-twin of an affected twin (not recorded which).

The rearrangement links TRBV20-1 to TRBJ2-3; the D call of TRBD1 rests on TCRdb alone, since no DNA is present to check it. Germline V gene sequence: CDR1 DFQATT, CDR2 SNEGSKA (reference sequence). CDR3 length: 16 amino acids. This chain's CDR3 is CSARDASGGAGDTQYF.

The chain links TRBV18 to TRBJ2-1; the D call of TRBD2 rests on TCRdb alone, since no DNA is present to check it. Germline loops: CDR1 KGHSH, CDR2 LQKENI. This CDR3 is 15 amino acids long. The CDR3 region is CASSESGTSLSEQFF.

The chain uses TRBV6-6 and TRBJ1-1. The CDR3 sequence is 14 residues long. Germline CDR1 is MNHNY and CDR2 is SVGAGI (reference sequence). The CDR3 reads CASSYLNRDTEAFF.

V gene TRBV2 combines with J gene TRBJ2-5. This CDR3 has 13 residues. Germline assignment: CDR1 SNHLY and CDR2 FYNNEI. CDR3 in amino acids: CASSEQVRETQYF.

The chain carries TRBV5-1 and TRBJ2-3; TCRdb indicates TRBD2, and absent DNA this call remains unverified. Germline values: CDR1 SGHRS, CDR2 YFSETQ. This CDR3 spans 16 amino acids. CDR3 sequence reads: CASSLRAGQNPDTQYF.

The chain joins TRBV20-1 to TRBJ2-5; TCRdb lists TRBD2, though no DNA is available to test this call. The germline gives CDR1 DFQATT, CDR2 SNEGSKA (reference sequence). The CDR3 runs 15 residues. The CDR3 loop reads CSARSSSGRGETQYF.

This chain uses TRBV20-1 with TRBJ2-3; TCRdb selects TRBD1, and the lack of DNA leaves this call unchecked. Germline V gene sequence: CDR1 DFQATT, CDR2 SNEGSKA (reference sequence). The CDR3 length is 15 residues. This CDR3 reads CSARGQGTRADTQYF.

The chain recombines TRBV24-1 with TRBJ2-7. The CDR3 runs 12 residues. Looked up from germline, CDR1 is KGHDR and CDR2 is SFDVKD. CDR3 amino acids: CATSDGDSKQYF.

This sequence joins TRBV7-2 and TRBJ2-7; the D call of TRBD1 rests on TCRdb alone, since no DNA is present to check it. The V gene's germline CDR1 is SGHTA and CDR2 FQGNSA. The CDR3 sequence is 15 residues long. The CDR3 reads CASRPRQGVDYEQYF.

This chain uses TRBV5-1 with TRBJ1-1. CDR3 size: 15 residues. CDR1 and CDR2 (germline): SGHRS, YFSETQ. The CDR3 reads CASSLDTERVTEAFF. The full variable domain, rest sourced from reference TRBV5-1 and TRBJ1-1, is KAGVTQTPRYLIKTRGQQVTLSCSPISGHRSVSWYQQTPGQGLQFLFEYFSETQRNKGNFPGRFSGRQFSNSRSEMNVSTLELGDSALYLCASSLDTERVTEAFFGQGTRLTVV.

V is TRBV6-5 and J is TRBJ2-5; TCRdb reports TRBD2, a call that lacks DNA to check it against. The CDR3 has 12 residues. CDR1 MNHEY and CDR2 SVGAGI come from the germline V gene. The CDR3 protein is CASSYSAPGPYF.

The rearrangement joins TRBV5-1 to TRBJ2-1. Germline values: CDR1 SGHRS, CDR2 YFSETQ. This CDR3 has 16 amino acids. The CDR3 here is CASSRFAESSYNEQFF.

The V gene is TRBV7-2, the J gene TRBJ2-3; TCRdb's D call of TRBD1 is untestable without DNA. The length of the CDR3 is 14 residues. Germline V gene lookup returns CDR1 SGHTA and CDR2 FQGNSA. The CDR3 loop is CASYRGSRADTQYF.